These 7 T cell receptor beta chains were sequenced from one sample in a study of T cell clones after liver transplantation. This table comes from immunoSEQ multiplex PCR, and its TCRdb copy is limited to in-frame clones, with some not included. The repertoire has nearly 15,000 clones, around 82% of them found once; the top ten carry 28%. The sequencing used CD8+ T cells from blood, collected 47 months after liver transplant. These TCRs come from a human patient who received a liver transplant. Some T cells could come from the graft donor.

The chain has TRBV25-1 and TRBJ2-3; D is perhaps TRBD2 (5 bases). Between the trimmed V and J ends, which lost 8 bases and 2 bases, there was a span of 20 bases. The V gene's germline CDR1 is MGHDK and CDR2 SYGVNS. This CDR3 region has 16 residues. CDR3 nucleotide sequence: TGTGCCAGCTCGACCAGGCGGGCGGGTTTCACAGATACGCAGTATTTT. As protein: CASSTRRAGFTDTQYF.

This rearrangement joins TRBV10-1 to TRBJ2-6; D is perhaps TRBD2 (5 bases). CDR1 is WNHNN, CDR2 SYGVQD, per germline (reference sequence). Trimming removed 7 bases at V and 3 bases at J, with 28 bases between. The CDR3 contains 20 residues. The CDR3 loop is CASICAGVQLSLGGANVLTF. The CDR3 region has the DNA TGCGCCAGCATTTGTGCGGGCGTTCAGCTCAGCCTCGGTGGGGCCAACGTCCTGACTTTC.

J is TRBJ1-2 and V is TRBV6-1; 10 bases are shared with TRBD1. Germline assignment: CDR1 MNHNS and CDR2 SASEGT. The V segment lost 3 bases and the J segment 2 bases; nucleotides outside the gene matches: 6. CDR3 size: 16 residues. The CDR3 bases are TGTGCCAGCAGTGAGCTCCCGGGACAGGGGAACTATGGCTACACCTTC. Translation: CASSELPGQGNYGYTF.

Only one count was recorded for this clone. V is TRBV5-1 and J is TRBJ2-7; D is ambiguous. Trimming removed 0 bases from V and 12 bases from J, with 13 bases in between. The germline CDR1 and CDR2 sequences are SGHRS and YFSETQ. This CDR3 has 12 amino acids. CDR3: CASSLGGVMRYF. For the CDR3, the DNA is TGCGCCAGCAGCTTGGGTGGGGTTATGCGGTACTTC.

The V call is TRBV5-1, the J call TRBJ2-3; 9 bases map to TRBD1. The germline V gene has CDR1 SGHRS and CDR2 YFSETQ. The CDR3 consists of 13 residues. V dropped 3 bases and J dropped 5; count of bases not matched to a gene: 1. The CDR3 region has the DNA TGCGCCAGCAGCTGGGACAGGGAAGATACGCAGTATTTT. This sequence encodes CASSWDREDTQYF. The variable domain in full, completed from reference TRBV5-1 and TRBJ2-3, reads KAGVTQTPRYLIKTRGQQVTLSCSPISGHRSVSWYQQTPGQGLQFLFEYFSETQRNKGNFPGRFSGRQFSNSRSEMNVSTLELGDSALYLCASSWDREDTQYFGPGTRLTVL.

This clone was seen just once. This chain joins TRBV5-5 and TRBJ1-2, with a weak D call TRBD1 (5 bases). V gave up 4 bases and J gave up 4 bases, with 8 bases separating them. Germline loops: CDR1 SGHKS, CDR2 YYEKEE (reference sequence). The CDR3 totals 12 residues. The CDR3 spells CASSADSYGYTF. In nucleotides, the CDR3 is TGTGCCAGCAGCGCAGACAGCTATGGCTACACCTTC.

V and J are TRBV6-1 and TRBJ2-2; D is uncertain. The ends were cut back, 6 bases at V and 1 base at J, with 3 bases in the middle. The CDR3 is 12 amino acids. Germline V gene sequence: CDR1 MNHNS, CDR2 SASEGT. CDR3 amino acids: CASRGNTGELFF. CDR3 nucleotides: TGTGCCAGCAGGGGGAACACCGGGGAGCTGTTTTTT.